This TCR beta chain was sequenced in a study of shared clonotypes between healthy human individuals. Study results and limitations: The represented genetic and exposure-history diversity was limited by the small number of donors.

In unsorted samples, genomic DNA was obtained using around 100 million PBMCs. On this clone itself: Its antigen is unknown.

Each PCR replicate run on unsorted PBMC took in roughly 0.3 ug DNA, about 30,000 T cell genomes. Some clones are missing from TCRdb's copy, which holds only in-frame ones; the method was immunoSEQ multiplex PCR. This sample carries approximately 500,000 clones, 70% to 80% of them seen once, and the ten largest clones take approximately 12%. The CDR3 is 18 amino acids. V lost 3 bases, J lost 1 base, and 21 bases lay in between. CDR1 and CDR2 from the germline V gene are LNHDA and SQIVND (reference sequence). This receptor was obtained from a woman aged 40 to 50 in good health. Some clones in this sample may be carry-over from other donors' samples. This rearrangement joins TRBV19 to TRBJ1-1; D may be TRBD1 (5 bases). Sequenced material: PBMCs. Written as DNA, the CDR3 is TGTGCCAGTAGTATTCCCCAGGGAGTCTCGAGTTCGAACACTGAAGCTTTCTTT. Amino acids: CASSIPQGVSSSNTEAFF.